A single sample is the source of the 29 T cell receptor beta chains below, sequenced in a study of T-cell memory formation after mild COVID-19. Via MiXCR, TCRdb re-called the 5' RACE reads, giving one row per CDR3 protein. The table includes about 110,000 distinct CDR3 sequences, 18% detected once. The specimen was PBMCs or a T cell subset sorted from them (not recorded which). The receptors derive from a young man who had mild COVID-19 (a few samples of this study predate the infection). Cell type and time point are not known.

Only a few counts were recorded for this clonotype. This chain connects TRBV20-1 to TRBJ2-7; 8 positions match TRBD1. Germline trimming cut 6 bases from V and 6 bases from J; bases unmatched to any gene: 10. The germline V gene encodes CDR1 DFQATT and CDR2 SNEGSKA (reference sequence). This CDR3 has 13 residues. CDR3 residues: CSAGQGGSGEQYV. DNA for the CDR3: TGCAGTGCCGGACAGGGTGGCTCTGGCGAGCAGTACGTC.

There are many counts of this clonotype. The chain combines TRBV5-1 with TRBJ2-7, with 8 bases aligning to TRBD2. V shed 3 bases, J shed 6 bases, and the junction held 5 bases outside the gene matches. The CDR3 loop spans 13 amino acids. Germline-derived CDR1 and CDR2 are SGHRS and YFSETQ. The CDR3 loop reads CASSSGLGGEQYV. CDR3 coding DNA: TGCGCCAGCAGCTCGGGACTAGGAGGCGAGCAGTACGTC.

The rearrangement links TRBV6-1 to TRBJ2-7, with TRBD2 matching 7 bases. The junction had 8 bases not matched to a gene; V was cut back by 0 bases and J by 9 bases. CDR3 length: 14 amino acids. Germline CDR1 and CDR2: MNHNS and SASEGT. The CDR3 is CASSEAGGRDMQYF. The CDR3 DNA sequence: TGTGCCAGCAGTGAAGCCGGAGGGAGGGATATGCAGTACTTC.

This clonotype has more than one count but fewer than ten. This CDR3 reads CAAQAGASSYEQYV. The CDR3 region has the DNA TGTGCCGCCCAGGCGGGGGCGAGTTCCTACGAGCAGTACGTC. This sequence joins TRBV10-3 and TRBJ2-7, with D perhaps TRBD2 (7 bases). V was shortened by 11 bases and J by 1 base, with 18 bases between the two germline ends. CDR1 and CDR2 from the germline V gene are ENHRY and SYGVKD. The CDR3 is 14 residues long.

This clonotype was recorded a few times. The rearrangement joins TRBV7-9 to TRBJ2-5, with D maybe TRBD2 (5 bases). The ends were cut back, 2 bases at V and 2 bases at J, with 12 bases in the middle. CDR3 length equals 15 residues. Germline V CDR1 and CDR2: SEHNR, FQNEAQ (reference sequence). The CDR3 coding sequence is TGTGCCAGCAGCTTATCCCGAGGGCCACAAGAGACCCAGTACTTC. It encodes CASSLSRGPQETQYF.

This clonotype was seen many times. The chain links TRBV5-1 to TRBJ1-2, with D unresolved. CDR1 and CDR2 from the germline V gene are SGHRS and YFSETQ. Trimming removed 0 bases at V and 4 bases at J, with 10 bases between. The CDR3 sequence is 14 residues long. The CDR3 DNA reads TGCGCCAGCAGCTTGGGGACCGATCGCTATGGCTACACCTTC. It encodes CASSLGTDRYGYTF.

This chain links TRBV19 with TRBJ2-2; tentative D call: TRBD1 (5 bases). The CDR3 is 17 amino acids. Germline CDR1 reads LNHDA; CDR2 reads SQIVND (reference sequence). V dropped 3 bases and J dropped 1 base, with 15 bases sitting between them. The CDR3 DNA reads as TGTGCCAGTAGTATGGACACAGTCCGGAAGAACACCGGGGAGCTGTTTTTT. It codes for CASSMDTVRKNTGELFF.

The chain combines TRBV4-1 with TRBJ1-1; TRBD1 matches 9 bases. Germline V lookup: CDR1 MGHRA, CDR2 YSYEKL. V lost 2 bases and J lost 5; bases outside the gene matches: 9. The length of the CDR3 is 16 residues. CDR3 sequence reads: CASSQIGQGRRTEAFF. In nucleotides, the CDR3 is TGCGCCAGCAGCCAAATCGGACAGGGGCGGAGGACTGAAGCTTTCTTT.

The chain carries TRBV6-6 and TRBJ1-2; 8 positions match TRBD1. The ends lost 5 bases at V and 4 bases at J; junction bases unmatched: 9. The CDR3 loop spans 15 amino acids. The V gene's germline CDR1 is MNHNY and CDR2 SVGAGI (reference sequence). The CDR3 loop reads CASSPRQGPLYGYTF. In nucleotides, the CDR3 is TGTGCCAGCAGTCCCCGACAGGGGCCCCTCTATGGCTACACCTTC.

The chain joins TRBV6-2 or TRBV6-3 to TRBJ1-4, with D unclear. The germline V gene has CDR1 MNHEY and CDR2 SVGEGT. The V and J ends lost 3 bases and 13 bases respectively, with 21 bases between them. The CDR3 has 15 residues. The CDR3 loop is CASSYSGSPREGLFF. For the CDR3, the DNA is TGTGCCAGCAGTTATTCTGGGTCTCCTAGAGAGGGACTGTTTTTT.

The sample holds a few counts of this clonotype. The chain couples TRBV5-1 to TRBJ2-7; weak D call: TRBD2 (5 bases). Per the germline V gene, CDR1 is SGHRS and CDR2 is YFSETQ. CDR3 length: 13 residues. Trimming shortened V by 8 bases and J by 3 bases, and 15 bases separated the two germline ends. CDR3 in amino acids: CARKGNEGYEQYV. The CDR3 DNA is TGCGCCAGAAAAGGCAACGAGGGCTACGAGCAGTACGTC.

This rearrangement joins TRBV6-5 to TRBJ2-3, with 9 bases identical to TRBD2. Germline CDR1 is MNHEY and CDR2 is SVGAGI. V lost 0 bases to trimming and J lost 2 bases; unmatched junction nucleotides: 6. The length of the CDR3 is 17 residues. The CDR3 DNA sequence: TGTGCCAGCAGTTACTCTGGCCTAGCGGGGTTCACAGATACGCAGTATTTT. Its translation is CASSYSGLAGFTDTQYF.

This clonotype occurred a few times. The gene calls are TRBV5-1 and TRBJ2-7; 8 positions agree with TRBD1. CDR1 is SGHRS and CDR2 is YFSETQ in the germline V gene. The CDR3 totals 15 residues. The trim removed 3 bases at V and 1 base at J, leaving 6 bases unmatched. Here the CDR3 DNA reads TGCGCCAGCAGCTACCGGACAGGGACGTCCTACGAGCAGTACTTC. Translation gives CASSYRTGTSYEQYF.

This clonotype was seen only a few times. The rearrangement uses TRBV6-5 and TRBJ2-5; D is perhaps TRBD1 or TRBD2 (5 bases each). Trimming removed 2 bases at V and 5 bases at J, with 9 bases between. The length of the CDR3 is 13 residues. Germline V lookup: CDR1 MNHEY, CDR2 SVGAGI. CDR3 in DNA: TGTGCCAGCAGTTACCGTGGGGACGAGACCCAGTACTTC. Its translation is CASSYRGDETQYF.

Only a few counts were recorded for this clonotype. The V call is TRBV29-1, the J call TRBJ2-6; D unresolved. Trimming pared 6 bases from V and 0 bases from J, leaving 9 bases between. The CDR3 loop spans 14 amino acids. Looked up from germline, CDR1 is SQVTM and CDR2 is ANQGSEA. CDR3 in amino acids: CSVDVLSGANVLTF. CDR3 in DNA: TGCAGCGTCGACGTACTCTCTGGGGCCAACGTCCTGACTTTC.

A word on this clonotype: This may be a read error, as it is one base from a much larger clone. V usage is TRBV10-3 and J usage is TRBJ1-6; D not resolved. The CDR3 has 14 residues. From germline, CDR1 is ENHRY and CDR2 SYGVKD. The CDR3 coding sequence is TGTGCCACGTCTGAGGTCAGAGCCGGTTCACCCATCCACTTT. The encoded protein is CATSEVRAGSPIHF.

This chain links TRBV12-3 or TRBV12-4 with TRBJ1-4, with TRBD1 as a possible D gene (6 bases). Trimming took 2 bases from V and 5 from J, leaving 12 bases between them. This CDR3 is built from 15 residues. The CDR3 DNA follows: TGTGCCAGCAGTTTACGGCAGGGGACCAATGAAAAACTGTTTTTT. Protein sequence: CASSLRQGTNEKLFF.

This clonotype was detected many times. The CDR3 sequence is CASSTDWHPYNEQFF. The CDR3 region has the DNA TGTGCCAGCAGCACCGACTGGCACCCCTACAATGAGCAGTTCTTC. The chain joins TRBV7-2 to TRBJ2-1; D uncertain. CDR3 length: 15 amino acids. The ends were cut back, 5 bases at V and 2 bases at J, with 13 bases in the middle. CDR1 SGHTA and CDR2 FQGNSA come from the germline V gene.

This clonotype was seen a few times. This chain links TRBV7-2 with TRBJ1-5; TRBD1 might be the D (6 bases). This CDR3 is built from 15 residues. CDR1 is SGHTA and CDR2 is FQGNSA in the germline V gene. V shed 3 bases and J shed 4 bases, with 13 bases lying between them. CDR3 nucleotide sequence: TGTGCCAGCAGCTTCGGCAGGGGTATTAATCAGCCCCAGCATTTT. Encoded protein: CASSFGRGINQPQHF.

This clonotype was counted ten times or more. The chain recombines TRBV5-1 with TRBJ2-3, with unresolved D. The V and J ends lost 4 bases and 5 bases respectively, with 8 bases between them. The CDR3 consists of 12 residues. Germline values: CDR1 SGHRS, CDR2 YFSETQ. The CDR3: CASSVDIDTQYF. The CDR3 region has the DNA TGCGCCAGCAGCGTCGACATAGATACGCAGTATTTT.

The CDR3 sequence: CASSLSGADGYTF. In DNA, the CDR3 is TGTGCCAGCAGCTTATCGGGGGCGGATGGCTACACCTTC. The chain couples TRBV7-3 to TRBJ1-2; TRBD1 is a possible D gene (6 bases). CDR1 is SGHTA and CDR2 is FQGTGA in the germline V gene. This CDR3 comprises 13 residues. V dropped 2 bases and J dropped 6 bases, with 10 bases sitting between them. Drawing the rest from reference TRBV7-3 and TRBJ1-2, the complete variable domain is GAGVSQTPSNKVTEKGKYVELRCDPISGHTALYWYRQSLGQGPEFLIYFQGTGAADDSGLPNDRFFAVRPEGSVSTLKIQRTERGDSAVYLCASSLSGADGYTFGSGTRLTVV.

The chain employs TRBV7-9 and TRBJ2-3, with D perhaps matching TRBD1 or TRBD2 (5 bases each). Germline V gene lookup returns CDR1 SEHNR and CDR2 FQNEAQ (reference sequence). The length of the CDR3 is 15 residues. The germline V and J ends were trimmed by 8 bases and 0 bases, with 15 bases remaining between them. The CDR3 loop reads CASAVLGESTDTQYF. In DNA form, the CDR3 reads TGTGCCAGCGCAGTGTTGGGGGAAAGCACAGATACGCAGTATTTT.

This clonotype was counted a few times. The chain is built from TRBV12-3 or TRBV12-4 and TRBJ1-5; D is possibly TRBD1 (6 bases). The CDR3 loop spans 16 amino acids. Trimming stripped 4 bases from V and 1 base from J, with 14 bases between. The CDR3 bases are TGTGCCAGCAGTTCTCCCCACAGGGCGAGCAATCAGCCCCAGCATTTT. Translating gives CASSSPHRASNQPQHF.

This clonotype was seen a handful of times. This chain links TRBV7-2 with TRBJ2-1; the D gene is possibly TRBD2 (6 bases). The CDR3 spans 14 residues. With 4 bases removed from V and 7 bases from J, the gap between germline ends came to 14 bases. Germline V gives CDR1 SGHTA, CDR2 FQGNSA. In nucleotides, the CDR3 is TGTGCCAGCAGCTCTGTCCGGGGGAGGAATGAGCAGTTCTTC. Encoded protein: CASSSVRGRNEQFF.

The DNA of the CDR3 is TGTGCCAGCAGCCCCGGAACCACAGATACGCAGTATTTT. Amino acid sequence: CASSPGTTDTQYF. The V and J genes are TRBV7-2 and TRBJ2-3; D is unresolved. The CDR3 is made up of 13 amino acids. V lost 5 bases, J lost 2 bases, and 8 bases lay in between. CDR1 is SGHTA, CDR2 FQGNSA, per germline. Filled out from reference TRBV7-2 and TRBJ2-3, the complete variable domain reads GAGVSQSPSNKVTEKGKDVELRCDPISGHTALYWYRQSLGQGLEFLIYFQGNSAPDKSGLPSDRFSAERTGGSVSTLTIQRTQQEDSAVYLCASSPGTTDTQYFGPGTRLTVL.

The rearrangement uses TRBV20-1 and TRBJ2-7; possibly TRBD1 for D (6 bases). Trimming pared 6 bases from V and 1 base from J, leaving 16 bases between. This CDR3 has 14 amino acids. Germline V gene sequence: CDR1 DFQATT, CDR2 SNEGSKA (reference sequence). CDR3 nucleotide sequence: TGCAGTGCCATACCCCTACAGGGTTCCTACGAGCAGTACGTC. It yields the protein CSAIPLQGSYEQYV.

The chain combines TRBV20-1 with TRBJ2-1, with D perhaps matching TRBD1 or TRBD2 (5 bases each). This CDR3 is 12 amino acids long. Germline V gene sequence: CDR1 DFQATT, CDR2 SNEGSKA (reference sequence). With 5 bases removed from V and 11 bases from J, the gap between germline ends came to 16 bases. The CDR3, as DNA: TGCAGTGCTCGCCGGGACGTAAATAAGCAGTTCTTC. Its translation: CSARRDVNKQFF.

This chain uses TRBV29-1 with TRBJ2-5; TRBD1 aligns across 7 bases. The CDR3 runs 12 residues. Unmatched junction bases numbered 5, after V lost 6 bases and J lost 4 bases. From germline, CDR1 is SQVTM and CDR2 ANQGSEA. CDR3 bases: TGCAGCGTCGAGGGGGCTGGAGAGACCCAGTACTTC. It specifies CSVEGAGETQYF.

This clonotype occurred a few times. The chain carries TRBV2 and TRBJ2-2; D unclear. CDR3 length equals 16 residues. CDR1 is SNHLY, CDR2 FYNNEI, per germline. Trimming left V 7 bases short and J 0 bases short, with 15 bases between. The CDR3 region has the DNA TGTGCCAGCAAGGGCAGCTACGCCGCGAACACCGGGGAGCTGTTTTTT. Its translation is CASKGSYAANTGELFF.